This T cell receptor (beta chain) was found in a study of monozygotic twins with inflammatory bowel disease. TCRdb derives one entry per CDR3 protein from the 5' RACE reads, leaving out DNA. The table lists 200,000 to 250,000 distinct CDR3 sequences, with around 1.5% in the top ten. CDR1 and CDR2 from the germline V gene are DFQATT and SNEGSKA (reference sequence). This CDR3 is built from 13 residues. Concerning this clonotype itself: What it recognizes is unknown.

Study-level findings and limits: IBD patients shared fewer clonotypes with others than healthy twins, especially with disease activity.

Sequences were obtained from blood. J is TRBJ1-1 and V is TRBV20-1; TCRdb lists TRBD1, though no DNA is available to test this call. The source is a human donor with ulcerative colitis or Crohn's disease, or a healthy co-twin of an affected twin (not recorded which). The CDR3 spells CSAVGQKNTEAFF.